The 25 T cell receptor beta chains in this list originate from one sample, sequenced in a study of blood T cell repertoires in COVID-19. This table comes from immunoSEQ multiplex PCR, and its TCRdb copy is limited to in-frame clones, with some not included. The sample includes 200,000 or so clones, roughly 79% of them seen just once. Sequenced: peripheral blood. These receptors were obtained from a woman of 80 years or more with COVID-19, enrolled during active disease.

The chain carries TRBV19 and TRBJ1-2; 9 bases match TRBD1. Germline V gives CDR1 LNHDA, CDR2 SQIVND (reference sequence). V lost 1 base, J lost 7 bases, and 10 bases stayed unmatched. The CDR3 covers 16 residues. CDR3 residues: CASSIVQGARSLGYTF. The CDR3 bases are TGTGCCAGTAGTATAGTACAGGGGGCGCGTTCTCTTGGCTACACCTTC.

This clone has only a few counts. J is TRBJ2-7 and V is TRBV19; D unresolved. The CDR3 contains 11 residues. Trimming shortened V by 3 bases and J by 4 bases, and 4 bases separated the two germline ends. Germline CDR1 is LNHDA and CDR2 is SQIVND (reference sequence). The CDR3 loop reads CASSIPYEQYF. CDR3 DNA sequence: TGTGCCAGTAGTATCCCGTACGAGCAGTACTTC. Complete variable domain (other parts from reference TRBV19 and TRBJ2-7): DGGITQSPKYLFRKEGQNVTLSCEQNLNHDAMYWYRQDPGQGLRLIYYSQIVNDFQKGDIAEGYSVSREKKESFPLTVTSAQKNPTAFYLCASSIPYEQYFGPGTRLTVT.

The chain employs TRBV7-2 and TRBJ2-1, with TRBD2 matching 11 bases. CDR3 size: 15 residues. Per germline, CDR1 SGHTA and CDR2 FQGNSA. Unmatched junction bases numbered 2, after V lost 2 bases and J lost 5 bases. CDR3 in amino acids: CASSLMGLADNEQFF. Written as DNA, the CDR3 is TGTGCCAGCAGCTTAATGGGACTAGCGGACAATGAGCAGTTCTTC.

The rearrangement uses TRBV7-9 and TRBJ2-2; 11 bases are a match to TRBD2. V was pared by 7 bases and J by 6 bases, with 10 bases of the junction left unmatched. The germline V gene encodes CDR1 SEHNR and CDR2 FQNEAQ (reference sequence). The CDR3 sequence is 16 residues long. The CDR3 bases are TGTGCCAGCATCTACTTTAGCGGGGGGGCCGCCGGGGAGCTGTTTTTT. As protein: CASIYFSGGAAGELFF.

V gene TRBV5-1 combines with J gene TRBJ2-2; D possibly corresponds to TRBD1 (5 bases). With 4 bases removed from V and 7 bases from J, the gap between germline ends came to 17 bases. From germline, CDR1 is SGHRS and CDR2 YFSETQ. The CDR3 is 15 amino acids. DNA of the CDR3: TGCGCCAGCAGCCTGCAAGGGGCCTCGGGCGGGGAGCTGTTTTTT. Its translation: CASSLQGASGGELFF.

CDR3 in amino acids: CASSPGLAGSYNEQFF. CDR3 bases: TGCGCCAGCAGTCCGGGACTAGCGGGCTCCTACAATGAGCAGTTCTTC. The chain carries TRBV10-2 and TRBJ2-1; 12 nucleotides agree with TRBD2. V gave up 5 bases and J gave up 0 bases; unmatched junction bases: 2. The CDR3 has 16 amino acids. Germline V gene data show CDR1 as WSHSY and CDR2 as SAAADI.

The chain combines TRBV6-5 with TRBJ1-2; 9 bases align to TRBD1. Unmatched junction bases numbered 6, after V lost 6 bases and J lost 1 base. Germline V gene lookup returns CDR1 MNHEY and CDR2 SVGAGI. This CDR3 contains 15 residues. The CDR3 region has the DNA TGTGCCAGCAGGACGGACAGGGGCGTTAACTATGGCTACACCTTC. Its protein product is CASRTDRGVNYGYTF.

The rearrangement joins TRBV4-1 to TRBJ1-3; the match to TRBD1 covers 8 bases. Germline assignment: CDR1 MGHRA and CDR2 YSYEKL. The V segment lost 5 bases and the J segment 0 bases; nucleotides outside the gene matches: 6. This CDR3 is built from 16 residues. The CDR3 is CASSSGQEYSGNTIYF. In nucleotides, the CDR3 is TGCGCCAGCAGCTCGGGACAGGAGTACTCTGGAAACACCATATATTTT.

Points on this clone: Distinct nucleotide sequences in the sample also encode this CDR3. The V and J genes are TRBV5-1 and TRBJ2-5; D gene uncertain. V was pared by 1 base and J by 5 bases, with 3 bases between. The CDR3 is 11 residues long. Looked up from germline, CDR1 is SGHRS and CDR2 is YFSETQ. Here the CDR3 DNA reads TGCGCCAGCAGCTTGCGGGAGACCCAGTACTTC. This encodes CASSLRETQYF.

The sample holds a few counts of this clone. V gene TRBV9 combines with J gene TRBJ2-5; 7 bases line up with TRBD2. Germline trimming cut 3 bases from V and 1 base from J; bases unmatched to any gene: 9. Germline values: CDR1 SGDLS, CDR2 YYNGEE. There are 16 residues in the CDR3. CDR3 nucleotides: TGTGCCAGCAGCGAGGGAGGGGTGCCCGGCCAAGAGACCCAGTACTTC. As protein: CASSEGGVPGQETQYF. The full variable domain, rest sourced from reference TRBV9 and TRBJ2-5, is DSGVTQTPKHLITATGQRVTLRCSPRSGDLSVYWYQQSLDQGLQFLIQYYNGEERAKGNILERFSAQQFPDLHSELNLSSLELGDSALYFCASSEGGVPGQETQYFGPGTRLLVL.

This clone was detected only once. The chain couples TRBV7-2 to TRBJ2-5; 7 bases map to TRBD2. With 0 bases clipped from V and 5 bases from J, the junction kept 12 bases outside the gene matches. Germline CDR1 and CDR2: SGHTA and FQGNSA. CDR3 size: 17 residues. DNA of the CDR3: TGTGCCAGCAGCTTAGCAGCTAATCGGGGGGTAGGGGAGACCCAGTACTTC. This codes for CASSLAANRGVGETQYF.

This clone was picked up a small number of times. V gene TRBV19 combines with J gene TRBJ2-1; tentative D call: TRBD2 (5 bases). The CDR3 has 15 residues. Germline values: CDR1 LNHDA, CDR2 SQIVND (reference sequence). V lost 6 bases and J 5 bases, leaving 17 bases between the germline ends. CDR3 coding DNA: TGTGCCAGTAGGCTTCTCGCGGGCCCCCACAATGAGCAGTTCTTC. Amino acids: CASRLLAGPHNEQFF.

The genes are TRBV28 and TRBJ2-7; the D gene is possibly TRBD1 (6 bases). The CDR3 sequence is 15 residues long. Germline loops: CDR1 MDHEN, CDR2 SYDVKM. Trimming stripped 5 bases from V and 3 bases from J, with 17 bases between. The CDR3 loop is CASSLPTGTHYEQYF. As DNA, the CDR3 is TGTGCCAGCAGTCTCCCAACCGGGACACACTACGAGCAGTACTTC.

This clone came up once. This rearrangement joins TRBV6-5 to TRBJ2-3; D may be TRBD2 (6 bases). The CDR3 sequence is 14 residues long. The V end lost 6 bases, the J end lost 6 bases, and 16 bases lay between the germline ends. CDR1 MNHEY and CDR2 SVGAGI come from the germline V gene. The CDR3 region is CASRGGRAPDTQYF. The DNA of the CDR3 is TGTGCCAGCAGGGGGGGACGGGCACCGGATACGCAGTATTTT.

This sequence joins TRBV5-1 and TRBJ2-7, with D perhaps matching TRBD1 (6 bases). This CDR3 has 15 amino acids. The ends were cut back, 1 base at V and 2 bases at J, with 13 bases in the middle. Germline values: CDR1 SGHRS, CDR2 YFSETQ. The CDR3 protein is CASSLNTGSPYEQYF. The CDR3, as DNA: TGCGCCAGCAGCTTGAATACAGGGTCCCCCTACGAGCAGTACTTC.

This chain uses TRBV6-4 with TRBJ2-2, with TRBD2 matching 9 bases. The CDR3 consists of 15 residues. V was pared by 6 bases and J by 2 bases, with 4 bases of the junction left unmatched. Germline-derived CDR1 and CDR2 are MRHNA and SNTAGT. CDR3 region: CASSAGTSNTGELFF. The CDR3 region has the DNA TGTGCCAGCAGCGCCGGGACTAGCAACACCGGGGAGCTGTTTTTT.

This clone has more than one count but fewer than ten. The chain employs TRBV4-1 and TRBJ1-2; tentatively, D is TRBD1 (6 bases). The V end was cut by 0 bases, the J end by 7 bases, with 12 bases between. Germline V CDR1 and CDR2: MGHRA, YSYEKL. The CDR3 length is 14 residues. CDR3 protein: CASSQDPGGSGYTF. DNA of the CDR3: TGCGCCAGCAGCCAAGACCCGGGGGGCTCTGGCTACACCTTC.

The chain has TRBV28 and TRBJ2-7; 12 nucleotides line up with TRBD2. The ends lost 7 bases at V and 4 bases at J; junction bases unmatched: 17. Germline loops: CDR1 MDHEN, CDR2 SYDVKM. This CDR3 comprises 18 residues. The DNA of the CDR3 is TGTGCCAGCAAAGGCTGGGAACCGACTAGCGGGAGTTCATACGAGCAGTACTTC. It specifies CASKGWEPTSGSSYEQYF.

This sequence joins TRBV20-1 and TRBJ2-5, with D unresolved. This CDR3 spans 10 amino acids. V dropped 5 bases and J dropped 2 bases, with 3 bases sitting between them. Germline CDR1 DFQATT, CDR2 SNEGSKA (reference sequence). CDR3 residues: CSARQETQYF. For the CDR3, the DNA is TGCAGTGCTCGTCAAGAGACCCAGTACTTC.

The gene calls are TRBV2 and TRBJ2-3, with a possible D match to TRBD2 (5 bases). Germline V lookup: CDR1 SNHLY, CDR2 FYNNEI. This CDR3 spans 14 amino acids. V was cut by 6 bases and J by 0 bases, with 10 bases left in between. The CDR3 DNA follows: TGTGCCAGCAGGATCAGGACTAGCACAGATACGCAGTATTTT. It specifies CASRIRTSTDTQYF.

This clone was counted only a few times. V and J are TRBV5-5 and TRBJ1-3, with TRBD1 as a possible D gene (5 bases). V shed 0 bases and J shed 6 bases, with 10 bases lying between them. CDR3 length equals 14 residues. CDR1 SGHKS and CDR2 YYEKEE come from the germline V gene (reference sequence). CDR3 protein: CASSLVGASNTIYF. The CDR3 DNA sequence: TGTGCCAGCAGCTTGGTAGGGGCCTCAAACACCATATATTTT.

The rearrangement joins TRBV10-1 to TRBJ2-1; D is possibly TRBD2 (6 bases). Germline-derived CDR1 and CDR2 are WNHNN and SYGVQD (reference sequence). There are 16 residues in the CDR3. V lost 2 bases to trimming and J lost 1 base, with 12 bases between them. The DNA for the CDR3 is TGCGCCAGCAGTGAGGCCCCGGGACTTTCCTACAATGAGCAGTTCTTC. Amino acids: CASSEAPGLSYNEQFF.

The rearrangement uses TRBV5-1 and TRBJ1-1; D not certain. The CDR3 has 17 amino acids. The V gene lost 0 bases and the J gene lost 0 bases, with 15 bases spanning the gap. In germline, CDR1 is SGHRS, CDR2 YFSETQ. The CDR3 DNA reads as TGCGCCAGCAGCTTGGCCGTACGGGGTAAGGTGAACACTGAAGCTTTCTTT. Its translation: CASSLAVRGKVNTEAFF.

V gene TRBV5-8 combines with J gene TRBJ1-5; D unclear. This CDR3 region has 14 residues. Looked up from germline, CDR1 is SGHTS and CDR2 is YDEGEE. V gave up 2 bases and J gave up 1 base, with 7 bases separating them. The CDR3 here is CASSFPRSNQPQHF. CDR3 bases: TGTGCCAGCAGCTTCCCCCGGAGCAATCAGCCCCAGCATTTT.

The chain combines TRBV4-1 with TRBJ2-5; 11 nucleotides align to TRBD2. The CDR3 sequence is 19 residues long. Germline V gene sequence: CDR1 MGHRA, CDR2 YSYEKL. Trimming removed 0 bases from V and 3 bases from J; junction bases left unmatched: 12. The CDR3 nucleotides are TGCGCCAGCAGCCAAGAAAGAGGCCTAGCGGGGGGCGGAGAAGAGACCCAGTACTTC. Protein sequence: CASSQERGLAGGGEETQYF.